One sample yielded the 25 T cell receptor beta chains listed below, sequenced in a study of cytomegalovirus exposure and HLA in healthy donors. PCR involved 60 Vbeta and 13 Jbeta primers. Assay: immunoSEQ multiplex PCR; the TCRdb copy retains only in-frame clones and omits some. The sample holds 150,000 to 200,000 clones; nearly 80% are singletons and the top ten take around 3.1%. Sequencing was done on a sample of PBMCs. These receptors were obtained from a middle-aged woman in good health and CMV-seronegative.

This clone appeared a few times. The chain couples TRBV6-6 to TRBJ2-4, with D tentatively TRBD1 (6 bases). Germline V gene data show CDR1 as MNHNY and CDR2 as SVGAGI (reference sequence). This CDR3 is 13 amino acids long. V was pared by 8 bases and J by 5 bases, with 13 bases between. CDR3 loop: CASWGRTENIQYF. The CDR3 DNA sequence: TGTGCCAGCTGGGGTCGGACAGAAAACATTCAGTACTTC.

This chain links TRBV23-1 with TRBJ1-5, with D possibly being TRBD1 (6 bases). TRBV23-1 has ORF status, its function being uncertain. V was pared by 5 bases and J by 5 bases, with 13 bases between. This CDR3 spans 14 amino acids. Here the CDR3 DNA reads TGCGCCAGCAGTGGGACAATAAGGGATCAGCCCCAGCATTTT. Its protein product is CASSGTIRDQPQHF.

This chain links TRBV7-8 with TRBJ2-7; tentative D call: TRBD1 (5 bases). The germline CDR1 and CDR2 sequences are SGHVS and FQNEAQ. The CDR3 extends over 16 amino acids. Trimming cost V 0 bases and J 0 bases, with 12 bases left between them. The CDR3 DNA follows: TGTGCCAGCAGCTTAGCGCTGCAGGGAAGCTCCTACGAGCAGTACTTC. This sequence encodes CASSLALQGSSYEQYF.

As concerns this clone: At one of its ends the junction is not consistent with the germline gene, which may arise from a read error. The chain recombines TRBV7-9 with TRBJ1-2, with 9 bases identical to TRBD1. The CDR3 covers 16 residues. Germline-derived CDR1 and CDR2 are SEHNR and FQNEAQ (reference sequence). The CDR3 region is CSSSFSGTGTNYGYTF. The CDR3 DNA reads as TGTTCCAGCAGCTTCTCCGGGACAGGGACTAACTATGGCTACACCTTC.

This clone was counted a few times. The chain combines TRBV6-6 with TRBJ2-4; 9 bases match TRBD2. Losses at the gene ends were 2 bases for V and 7 bases for J; bases not matched to a gene: 6. CDR1 is MNHNY and CDR2 is SVGAGI in the germline V gene (reference sequence). The CDR3 contains 15 residues. The CDR3 DNA sequence: TGTGCCAGCAGTTACGGCGGGGGGGCCGAGAACATTCAGTACTTC. Amino acids: CASSYGGGAENIQYF.

This clone was seen only a few times. The chain links TRBV27 to TRBJ1-5; 8 bases fit TRBD1. With 3 bases clipped from V and 5 bases from J, the junction kept 6 bases outside the gene matches. Looked up from germline, CDR1 is MNHEY and CDR2 is SMNVEV (reference sequence). This CDR3 region has 15 residues. Here the CDR3 reads CASSFRQGYDQPQHF. The CDR3 DNA reads as TGTGCCAGCAGTTTCAGACAGGGGTATGATCAGCCCCAGCATTTT.

The chain couples TRBV19 to TRBJ1-5, with no clear D. Germline V gene lookup returns CDR1 LNHDA and CDR2 SQIVND (reference sequence). CDR3 length: 13 amino acids. Deletions cut 7 bases from V and 7 bases from J, with 14 bases between. The CDR3 sequence is CASKEGAGQPQHF. The CDR3 DNA follows: TGTGCCAGTAAGGAGGGTGCGGGACAGCCCCAGCATTTT.

This chain joins TRBV5-1 and TRBJ2-5; 15 nucleotides align to TRBD2. The ends lost 5 bases at V and 5 bases at J; junction bases unmatched: 4. CDR3 length: 15 amino acids. Germline V gene lookup returns CDR1 SGHRS and CDR2 YFSETQ. CDR3 in amino acids: CASSTGLAGGETQYF. DNA for the CDR3: TGCGCCAGCAGTACCGGACTAGCGGGGGGGGAGACCCAGTACTTC.

This chain connects TRBV5-8 to TRBJ2-3; D remains unclear. CDR1 and CDR2 from the germline V gene are SGHTS and YDEGEE. V was clipped by 0 bases and J by 3 bases, with 5 bases between them. CDR3 length equals 13 residues. CDR3 amino acids: CASSLAVTDTQYF. The CDR3 nucleotides read TGTGCCAGCAGCTTGGCCGTGACAGATACGCAGTATTTT.

The V gene is TRBV9, the J gene TRBJ2-2; TRBD2 matches 11 bases. The CDR3 loop spans 15 amino acids. Germline loops: CDR1 SGDLS, CDR2 YYNGEE. V was pared by 0 bases and J by 5 bases, with 0 bases of the junction left unmatched. The CDR3 nucleotides are TGTGCCAGCAGCGTAGGACTAGCGGGGACCGGGGAGCTGTTTTTT. It is translated as CASSVGLAGTGELFF.

This chain links TRBV5-1 with TRBJ2-3; 8 nucleotides agree with TRBD2. Germline V CDR1 and CDR2: SGHRS, YFSETQ. The trim removed 0 bases at V and 4 bases at J, leaving 4 bases unmatched. This CDR3 comprises 15 residues. CDR3 nucleotides: TGCGCCAGCAGCTTGGATGGCGGGGGGCCAGATACGCAGTATTTT. Protein product: CASSLDGGGPDTQYF.

This clone came up a few times. V and J are TRBV5-1 and TRBJ2-1; no reliable D call. The germline CDR1 and CDR2 sequences are SGHRS and YFSETQ. Trimming pared 4 bases from V and 3 bases from J, leaving 11 bases between. This CDR3 has 14 residues. For the CDR3, the DNA is TGCGCCAGCAGCGCCGAACAGTACTACAATGAGCAGTTCTTC. It translates to CASSAEQYYNEQFF.

The chain is built from TRBV13 and TRBJ2-2; D is perhaps TRBD2 (5 bases). V was trimmed by 3 bases and J by 6 bases, leaving 5 bases between them. In germline, CDR1 is PRHDT, CDR2 FYEKMQ (reference sequence). This CDR3 has 12 residues. CDR3 loop: CASSFSAGELFF. The DNA for the CDR3 is TGTGCCAGCAGCTTTAGCGCCGGGGAGCTGTTTTTT.

A single count supports this clone. The chain links TRBV6-1 to TRBJ2-5; possibly TRBD2 for D (5 bases). With the DNA end fitting TRBJ2-7 better, the J assignment may be wrong. CDR1 is MNHNS, CDR2 SASEGT, per germline. This CDR3 is 15 amino acids long. CDR3 DNA sequence: TGTGCCAGCAGGGAATCTCGGACTCCAAACTACGAGCAGTACTTC. Amino acids: CASRESRTPNYEQYF.

V is TRBV4-2 and J is TRBJ1-2; 9 bases match TRBD1. The ends lost 6 bases at V and 5 bases at J; junction bases unmatched: 7. CDR3 size: 14 residues. Germline CDR1 reads LGHNA; CDR2 reads YNFKEQ. CDR3 DNA sequence: TGTGCCAGCAGGTCAGACAGGGGGTTGTATGGCTACACCTTC. Translated: CASRSDRGLYGYTF.

This sequence joins TRBV10-3 and TRBJ2-1; TRBD1 might be the D (6 bases). CDR3 length: 15 amino acids. V was cut by 10 bases and J by 6 bases, with 22 bases left in between. Germline values: CDR1 ENHRY, CDR2 SYGVKD. The CDR3 here is CATSTSGTLGNEQFF. The CDR3 DNA reads as TGTGCCACCTCTACTTCCGGGACACTAGGCAATGAGCAGTTCTTC.

The chain employs TRBV9 and TRBJ2-7; D remains ambiguous. CDR3 length: 12 residues. Germline lookup yields CDR1 SGDLS and CDR2 YYNGEE. The ends were cut back, 4 bases at V and 3 bases at J, with 8 bases in the middle. The CDR3 reads CASSPWHYEQYF. CDR3 bases: TGTGCCAGCAGCCCCTGGCACTACGAGCAGTACTTC.

J is TRBJ1-2 and V is TRBV5-4, with 7 nucleotides matching TRBD1. Germline loops: CDR1 SGHNT, CDR2 YYREEE (reference sequence). There are 13 residues in the CDR3. Trimming removed 1 base from V and 7 bases from J; junction bases left unmatched: 4. The CDR3 DNA reads as TGTGCCAGCAGCTTGACAGGGGAGGTTGGCTACACCTTC. This gives the protein CASSLTGEVGYTF.

The chain couples TRBV5-6 to TRBJ2-7, with 12 positions matching TRBD2. This CDR3 has 17 residues. The germline V gene has CDR1 SGHDT and CDR2 YYEEEE. V gave up 2 bases and J gave up 0 bases; unmatched junction bases: 6. The CDR3 reads CASSFRTSGVSSYEQYF. CDR3 in DNA: TGTGCCAGCAGCTTCCGGACTAGCGGGGTTAGCTCCTACGAGCAGTACTTC.

This clone was counted a single time. The chain's CDR3 is CASSPKRGQARENIQYF. Here the CDR3 DNA reads TGTGCCAGCAGTCCTAAAAGGGGGCAAGCTCGCGAAAACATTCAGTACTTC. This chain uses TRBV7-9 with TRBJ2-4, with TRBD1 identical over 7 bases. In germline, CDR1 is SEHNR, CDR2 FQNEAQ (reference sequence). Trimming cost V 6 bases and J 5 bases; bases outside gene matches: 16. The CDR3 has 17 residues.

To note about this clone: The sample carries other DNA sequences with the same CDR3. The J gene is TRBJ1-6, the V gene TRBV7-9; TRBD1 is a possible D gene (6 bases). Between the trimmed V and J ends, which lost 4 bases and 3 bases, there was a span of 13 bases. The CDR3 sequence is 16 residues long. Looked up from germline, CDR1 is SEHNR and CDR2 is FQNEAQ (reference sequence). The CDR3 loop is CASSSGQGFYNSPLHF. Here the CDR3 DNA reads TGTGCCAGCAGCTCGGGGCAGGGGTTCTATAATTCACCCCTCCACTTT.

The chain couples TRBV10-3 to TRBJ1-3, with D possibly being TRBD1 (6 bases). The CDR3 contains 14 residues. Trimming cost V 0 bases and J 7 bases, with 10 bases left between them. The germline CDR1 and CDR2 sequences are ENHRY and SYGVKD. In DNA form, the CDR3 reads TGTGCCATCAGTGAGTCGATGGGGGCTAACACCATATATTTT. Translation gives CAISESMGANTIYF.

The chain carries TRBV18 and TRBJ2-3, with TRBD2 as a possible D gene (7 bases). V was pared by 5 bases and J by 4 bases, with 16 bases between. The V gene's germline CDR1 is KGHSH and CDR2 LQKENI. This CDR3 region has 15 residues. CDR3 sequence: CASSEGRGASDTQYF. DNA of the CDR3: TGTGCCAGCTCAGAAGGACGGGGGGCTTCAGATACGCAGTATTTT.

This clone came up once. The chain employs TRBV7-3 and TRBJ2-1, with a possible D match to TRBD1 (6 bases). Trimming pared 4 bases from V and 14 bases from J, leaving 18 bases between. This CDR3 comprises 13 residues. CDR1 and CDR2 (germline): SGHTA, FQGTGA. CDR3 amino acids: CASSSYTGFIKFF. CDR3 bases: TGTGCCAGCAGCTCATATACAGGGTTTATTAAGTTCTTC.

In this sample, this clone turned up a few times. V usage is TRBV6-1 and J usage is TRBJ1-2; no definite D call. Trimming shortened V by 3 bases and J by 9 bases, and 20 bases separated the two germline ends. Germline CDR1 reads MNHNS; CDR2 reads SASEGT. The CDR3 contains 15 residues. In DNA form, the CDR3 reads TGTGCCAGCAGTGACGTCGGGAGTGGAAGCCTGAGCTACACCTTC. It specifies CASSDVGSGSLSYTF.